This note documents a single T cell receptor beta chain sequence. The CDR3 extends over 16 amino acids. The V and J ends lost 4 bases and 3 bases, in that order; junction bases with no gene match: 7. The V gene's germline CDR1 is MNHNS and CDR2 SASEGT. The data originate from a study of blood T cell repertoires in COVID-19. The repertoire was sequenced with immunoSEQ multiplex PCR; TCRdb's copy has only in-frame clones and lacks some. The sample holds about 150,000 clones, roughly 89% seen once. The specimen was peripheral blood. The chain uses TRBV6-1 and TRBJ2-5, with TRBD2 matching 11 bases. The sequence derives from a human donor in a cohort sampled during active COVID-19. The DNA for the CDR3 is TGTGCCAGCAGTGCGACCGGGACTAGCGGTGAAGAGACCCAGTACTTC. Residues: CASSATGTSGEETQYF.